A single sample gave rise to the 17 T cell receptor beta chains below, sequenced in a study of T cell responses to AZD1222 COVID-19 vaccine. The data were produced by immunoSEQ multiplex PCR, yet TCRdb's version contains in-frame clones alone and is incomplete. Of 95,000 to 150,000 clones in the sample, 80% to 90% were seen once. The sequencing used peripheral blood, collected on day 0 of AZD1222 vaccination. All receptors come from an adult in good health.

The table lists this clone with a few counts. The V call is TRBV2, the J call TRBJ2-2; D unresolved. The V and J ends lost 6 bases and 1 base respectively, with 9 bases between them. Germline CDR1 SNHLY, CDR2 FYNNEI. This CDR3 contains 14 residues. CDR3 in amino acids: CASSLSKNTGELFF. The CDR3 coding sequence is TGTGCCAGCAGCCTCAGCAAGAACACCGGGGAGCTGTTTTTT.

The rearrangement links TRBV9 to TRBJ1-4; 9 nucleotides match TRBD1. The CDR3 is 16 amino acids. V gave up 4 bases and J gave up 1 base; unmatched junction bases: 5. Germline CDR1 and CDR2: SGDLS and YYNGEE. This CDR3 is CASSQTTGGTNEKLFF. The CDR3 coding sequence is TGTGCCAGCAGCCAGACGACAGGGGGAACTAATGAAAAACTGTTTTTT.

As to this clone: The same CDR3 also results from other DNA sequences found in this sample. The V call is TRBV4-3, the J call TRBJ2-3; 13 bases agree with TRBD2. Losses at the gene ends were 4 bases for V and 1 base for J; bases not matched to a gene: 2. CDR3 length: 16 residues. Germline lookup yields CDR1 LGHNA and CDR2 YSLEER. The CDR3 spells CASSLGLAGGTDTQYF. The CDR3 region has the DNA TGCGCCAGCAGCCTTGGACTAGCGGGAGGCACAGATACGCAGTATTTT.

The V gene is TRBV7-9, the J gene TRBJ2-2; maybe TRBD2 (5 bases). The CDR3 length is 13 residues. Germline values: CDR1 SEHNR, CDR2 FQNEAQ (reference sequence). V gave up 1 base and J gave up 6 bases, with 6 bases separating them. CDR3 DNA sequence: TGTGCCAGCAGCTTAGTGGAGGCCGGGGAGCTGTTTTTT. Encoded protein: CASSLVEAGELFF.

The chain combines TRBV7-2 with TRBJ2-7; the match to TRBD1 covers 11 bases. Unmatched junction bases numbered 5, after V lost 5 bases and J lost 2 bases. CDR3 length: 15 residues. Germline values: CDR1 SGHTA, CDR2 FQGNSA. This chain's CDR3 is CASSPRTGGPYEQYF. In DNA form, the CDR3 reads TGTGCCAGCAGCCCCAGGACAGGGGGCCCCTACGAGCAGTACTTC.

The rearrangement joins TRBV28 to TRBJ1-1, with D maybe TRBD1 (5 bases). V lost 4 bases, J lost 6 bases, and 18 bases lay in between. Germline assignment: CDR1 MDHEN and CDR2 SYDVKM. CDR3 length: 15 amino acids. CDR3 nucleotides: TGTGCCAGCAGTTCGCCGTCAGGGCCAGCGGCTGAAGCTTTCTTT. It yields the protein CASSSPSGPAAEAFF.

CDR3 loop: CASSQTSSGGDTQYF. The CDR3 nucleotides read TGCGCCAGCAGCCAAACGTCTAGCGGGGGGGATACGCAGTATTTT. The chain carries TRBV4-1 and TRBJ2-3, with 11 bases fitting TRBD2. This CDR3 region has 15 residues. Germline values: CDR1 MGHRA, CDR2 YSYEKL. V was clipped by 2 bases and J by 6 bases; unmatched bases: 4.

In nucleotides, the CDR3 is TGTGCCAGCAGCTTGAGCCCCTTCCCCGGACATACGCAGTATTTT. It is translated as CASSLSPFPGHTQYF. V is TRBV5-6 and J is TRBJ2-3, with D unresolved. CDR3 length equals 15 residues. Trimming shortened V by 1 base and J by 7 bases, and 16 bases separated the two germline ends. CDR1 and CDR2 from the germline V gene are SGHDT and YYEEEE.

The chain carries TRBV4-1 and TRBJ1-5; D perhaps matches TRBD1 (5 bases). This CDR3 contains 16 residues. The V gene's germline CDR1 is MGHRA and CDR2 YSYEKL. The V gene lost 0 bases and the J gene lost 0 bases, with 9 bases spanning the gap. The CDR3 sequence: CASSQEGDSSNQPQHF. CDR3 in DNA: TGCGCCAGCAGCCAAGAGGGAGACAGTAGCAATCAGCCCCAGCATTTT.

The CDR3 reads CASSRGPAGVRYF. In DNA form, the CDR3 reads TGTGCCAGCAGCCGCGGACCAGCCGGGGTACGGTACTTC. The chain couples TRBV7-9 to TRBJ2-7; TRBD2 is a possible D gene (5 bases). V lost 5 bases and J lost 12, with 20 bases in between. Germline loops: CDR1 SEHNR, CDR2 FQNEAQ (reference sequence). CDR3 length: 13 residues.

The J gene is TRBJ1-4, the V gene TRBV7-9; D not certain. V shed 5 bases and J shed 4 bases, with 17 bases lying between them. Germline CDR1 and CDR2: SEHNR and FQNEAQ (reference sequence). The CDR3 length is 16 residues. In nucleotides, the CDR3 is TGTGCCAGCAGCCTACTCGACGGTGTCTTTAATGAAAAACTGTTTTTT. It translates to CASSLLDGVFNEKLFF. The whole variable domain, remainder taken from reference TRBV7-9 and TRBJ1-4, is DTGVSQNPRHKITKRGQNVTFRCDPISEHNRLYWYRQTLGQGPEFLTYFQNEAQLEKSRLLSDRFSAERPKGSFSTLEIQRTEQGDSAMYLCASSLLDGVFNEKLFFGSGTQLSVL.

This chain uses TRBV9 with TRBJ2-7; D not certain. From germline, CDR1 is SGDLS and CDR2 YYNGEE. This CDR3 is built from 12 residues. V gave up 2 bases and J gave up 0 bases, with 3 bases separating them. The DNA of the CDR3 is TGTGCCAGCAGCGTTAGCTCCTACGAGCAGTACTTC. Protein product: CASSVSSYEQYF.

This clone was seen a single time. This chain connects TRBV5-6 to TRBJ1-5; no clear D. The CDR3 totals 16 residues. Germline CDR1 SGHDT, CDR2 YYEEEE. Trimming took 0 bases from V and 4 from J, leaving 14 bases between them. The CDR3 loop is CASSLGMAETNQPQHF. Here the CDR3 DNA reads TGTGCCAGCAGCTTGGGAATGGCGGAGACTAATCAGCCCCAGCATTTT.

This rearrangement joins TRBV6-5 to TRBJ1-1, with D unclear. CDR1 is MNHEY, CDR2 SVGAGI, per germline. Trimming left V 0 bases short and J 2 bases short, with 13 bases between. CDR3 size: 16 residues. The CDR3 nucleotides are TGTGCCAGCAGTTACTCTCGCGGCAGGACTAACACTGAAGCTTTCTTT. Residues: CASSYSRGRTNTEAFF.

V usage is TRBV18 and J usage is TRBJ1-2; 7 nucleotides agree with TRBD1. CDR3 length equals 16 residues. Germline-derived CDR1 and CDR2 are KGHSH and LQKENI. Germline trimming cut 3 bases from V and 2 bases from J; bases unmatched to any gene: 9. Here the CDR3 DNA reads TGTGCCAGCTCACCTCGGGCGACAGGGCCCAACTATGGCTACACCTTC. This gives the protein CASSPRATGPNYGYTF.

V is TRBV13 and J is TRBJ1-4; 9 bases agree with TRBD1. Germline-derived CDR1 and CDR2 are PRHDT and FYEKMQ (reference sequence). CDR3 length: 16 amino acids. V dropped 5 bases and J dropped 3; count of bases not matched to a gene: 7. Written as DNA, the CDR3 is TGTGCCAGCAGCCCTCTTACAGGGGGCTCTAATGAAAAACTGTTTTTT. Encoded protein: CASSPLTGGSNEKLFF.

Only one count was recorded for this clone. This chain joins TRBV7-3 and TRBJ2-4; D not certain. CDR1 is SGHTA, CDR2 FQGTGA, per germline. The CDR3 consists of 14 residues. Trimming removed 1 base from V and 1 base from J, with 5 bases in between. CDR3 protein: CASSLSPAKNIQYF. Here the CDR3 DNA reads TGTGCCAGCAGCTTAAGCCCGGCCAAAAACATTCAGTACTTC.